This TCR beta chain was sequenced in a study of neurological immune-mediated disorders. Study-wide findings and caveats: The authors found no clinical or MRI feature associated with the multiple sclerosis repertoire cluster. There were no CDR3 amino acid sequences shared by expanded clones across subjects, a result suggesting private repertoires in all groups.

The cDNA came from 5'RACE, which used 10-nucleotide random UMIs. MiXCR, run by TCRdb on the 5' RACE reads, gives a single entry per CDR3 protein. The table includes 84,000 or so distinct CDR3 sequences, about 4.5% detected once. V lost 2 bases and J 2 bases, leaving 16 bases between the germline ends. Germline V gene sequence: CDR1 SGHRS, CDR2 YFSETQ. The CDR3 extends over 16 amino acids. As for time point: longitudinal time-point 3. In its sample, this clonotype was seen many times. The antigen remains unidentified. The sequenced sample consisted of PBMCs. The chain employs TRBV5-1 and TRBJ1-2; maybe TRBD1 (6 bases). This sequence was found in a woman aged 60-75 years with multiple sclerosis. DNA for the CDR3: TGCGCCAGCAGCTTTGGGGACACCGGCCGAAACTATGGCTACACCTTC. Protein product: CASSFGDTGRNYGYTF.